The 19 T cell receptor beta chains below all came from one sample that was sequenced in a study of a mutant IDH1 vaccine in newly diagnosed glioma. TCRdb's table, derived via immunoSEQ multiplex PCR, lists solely in-frame clones and lacks some. The sample holds about 69,000 clones; more than 85% are singletons and the top ten take approximately 2%. The sample's time point: week 35, safety follow-up. Every vaccine dose comprised 300 ug of mutant IDH1 20-mer peptide plus topical imiquimod. These receptors' antigens are unknown. The sample here was PBMCs, taken from a glioma patient whose treatment included an IDH1 peptide vaccine. Receptors were obtained from a man aged 25 to 40 with glioma.

The chain is built from TRBV9 and TRBJ2-1; D unresolved. Germline V gene lookup returns CDR1 SGDLS and CDR2 YYNGEE. The CDR3 runs to 11 residues. The V end was cut by 0 bases, the J end by 6 bases, with 1 base between. CDR3 in DNA: TGTGCCAGCAGCGTAGTCAATGAGCAGTTCTTC. This encodes CASSVVNEQFF.

The chain has TRBV5-1 and TRBJ1-2, with 8 bases that match TRBD1. CDR1 and CDR2 from the germline V gene are SGHRS and YFSETQ. J gave up 0 bases and V 2 bases, and 3 bases lay outside the gene matches. This CDR3 spans 15 amino acids. CDR3 sequence: CASSLQGDSNYGYTF. CDR3 nucleotide sequence: TGCGCCAGCAGCTTACAGGGGGACTCTAACTATGGCTACACCTTC.

V and J are TRBV11-2 and TRBJ2-1; TRBD2 matches 8 bases. Germline CDR1 is SGHAT and CDR2 is FQNNGV. This CDR3 is built from 17 residues. V lost 2 bases, J lost 4 bases, and 10 bases stayed unmatched. Written as DNA, the CDR3 is TGTGCCAGCAGCTTAACTAGAGCGGGAGCGGCGTACAATGAGCAGTTCTTC. As protein: CASSLTRAGAAYNEQFF. Using reference TRBV11-2 and TRBJ2-1 for the parts outside the CDR3, the full variable domain is EAGVAQSPRYKIIEKRQSVAFWCNPISGHATLYWYQQILGQGPKLLIQFQNNGVVDDSQLPKDRFSAERLKGVDSTLKIQPAKLEDSAVYLCASSLTRAGAAYNEQFFGPGTRLTVL.

The J gene is TRBJ1-2, the V gene TRBV30, with 7 bases lining up with TRBD1. The J segment lost 6 bases and the V segment lost 4 bases, leaving 8 bases of the junction unmatched. CDR1 and CDR2 from the germline V gene are GTSNPN and SVGIG (reference sequence). CDR3 length equals 13 residues. For the CDR3, the DNA is TGTGCCTGGACCAGGGGGTTGCTCGATGGCTACACCTTC. Its protein is CAWTRGLLDGYTF.

CDR3 sequence (DNA): TGCGCCAGCAGCTTGGGGACGGTTCGCCGTGGCACTGAAGCTTTCTTT. Protein product: CASSLGTVRRGTEAFF. This chain uses TRBV5-1 with TRBJ1-1; D remains ambiguous. V lost 0 bases to trimming and J lost 4 bases, with 16 bases between them. This CDR3 has 16 residues. The V gene's germline CDR1 is SGHRS and CDR2 YFSETQ. Complete variable domain (other parts from reference TRBV5-1 and TRBJ1-1): KAGVTQTPRYLIKTRGQQVTLSCSPISGHRSVSWYQQTPGQGLQFLFEYFSETQRNKGNFPGRFSGRQFSNSRSEMNVSTLELGDSALYLCASSLGTVRRGTEAFFGQGTRLTVV.

This clone has a single count. The genes are TRBV9 and TRBJ1-5; 9 bases fit TRBD1. The CDR3 is 15 residues long. Trimming at V came to 4 bases and at J to 7 bases, leaving 9 bases not matched to a gene. Germline values: CDR1 SGDLS, CDR2 YYNGEE. The CDR3 here is CASSSSTGQGQPQHF. DNA of the CDR3: TGTGCCAGCAGCTCTAGCACGGGACAGGGACAGCCCCAGCATTTT.

The chain employs TRBV28 and TRBJ2-1; tentative D call: TRBD2 (5 bases). Germline loops: CDR1 MDHEN, CDR2 SYDVKM. This CDR3 spans 15 amino acids. V lost 3 bases and J lost 4, with 13 bases in between. CDR3 loop: CASSLERREYNEQFF. CDR3 DNA sequence: TGTGCCAGCAGTTTGGAGCGGAGAGAATACAATGAGCAGTTCTTC.

The V and J genes are TRBV30 and TRBJ1-2; perhaps TRBD1 as D (5 bases). CDR1 GTSNPN and CDR2 SVGIG come from the germline V gene (reference sequence). There are 12 residues in the CDR3. Trimming removed 8 bases at V and 8 bases at J, with 18 bases between. DNA of the CDR3: TGTGCCCGGATTGGAGGCAGGGAAGGCTACACCTTC. Amino acids: CARIGGREGYTF.

The V and J genes are TRBV19 and TRBJ1-1; D is possibly TRBD1 (6 bases). Germline lookup yields CDR1 LNHDA and CDR2 SQIVND (reference sequence). The CDR3 loop spans 14 amino acids. The V end lost 8 bases, the J end lost 1 base, and 14 bases lay between the germline ends. The CDR3 DNA reads TGTGCCAGTCGGGGGCGAAGGGGGAACACTGAAGCTTTCTTT. This gives the protein CASRGRRGNTEAFF. The variable domain in full, with the rest retrieved from reference TRBV19 and TRBJ1-1, is DGGITQSPKYLFRKEGQNVTLSCEQNLNHDAMYWYRQDPGQGLRLIYYSQIVNDFQKGDIAEGYSVSREKKESFPLTVTSAQKNPTAFYLCASRGRRGNTEAFFGQGTRLTVV.

The rearrangement joins TRBV6-5 to TRBJ2-7, with 7 bases that match TRBD1. V gave up 10 bases and J gave up 4 bases; unmatched junction bases: 10. This CDR3 contains 13 residues. Germline assignment: CDR1 MNHEY and CDR2 SVGAGI. The CDR3 reads CATPTGHRYEQYF. CDR3 DNA: TGTGCCACCCCGACAGGGCATCGTTACGAGCAGTACTTC.

The DNA of the CDR3 is TGTGCCAGCAGTTTAAGGGTTAGAAACAGGGTGTACGAGCAGTACTTC. Protein: CASSLRVRNRVYEQYF. The chain is built from TRBV28 and TRBJ2-7; a possible D gene is TRBD1 (6 bases). Trimming took off 2 bases at V and 4 bases at J, with 18 bases between the two ends. Germline assignment: CDR1 MDHEN and CDR2 SYDVKM. The CDR3 totals 16 residues.

The chain recombines TRBV7-2 with TRBJ2-7, with D perhaps TRBD2 (5 bases). Trimming shortened V by 2 bases and J by 7 bases, and 15 bases separated the two germline ends. This CDR3 comprises 14 residues. CDR1 SGHTA and CDR2 FQGNSA come from the germline V gene. CDR3 amino acids: CASSLQQTSGEQYF. CDR3 nucleotide sequence: TGTGCCAGCAGCTTACAACAGACCTCGGGGGAGCAGTACTTC.

The chain combines TRBV9 with TRBJ2-7, with a tentative D call TRBD2 (5 bases). The ends were cut back, 0 bases at V and 6 bases at J, with 13 bases in the middle. The length of the CDR3 is 14 residues. Germline V gene lookup returns CDR1 SGDLS and CDR2 YYNGEE. CDR3 sequence: CASSVDPGKGEQYF. The CDR3 nucleotides read TGTGCCAGCAGCGTAGATCCGGGGAAGGGCGAGCAGTACTTC.

The CDR3, as DNA: TGTGCCAGCAGCCAAGGGGTAGCGGGGGGCACAGATACGCAGTATTTT. Protein product: CASSQGVAGGTDTQYF. This chain connects TRBV4-2 to TRBJ2-3; 9 bases align to TRBD2. The V gene's germline CDR1 is LGHNA and CDR2 YNFKEQ. Trimming cost V 1 base and J 1 base; bases outside gene matches: 3. The CDR3 consists of 16 residues.

The gene calls are TRBV28 and TRBJ2-1; D not certain. V lost 6 bases and J lost 7, with 4 bases in between. Germline CDR1 is MDHEN and CDR2 is SYDVKM. The CDR3 is made up of 10 amino acids. The chain's CDR3 is CASSHNEQFF. The CDR3 DNA reads as TGTGCCAGCAGCCATAATGAGCAGTTCTTC.

The chain is built from TRBV28 and TRBJ1-4, with TRBD1 matching over 7 bases. Looked up from germline, CDR1 is MDHEN and CDR2 is SYDVKM. The CDR3 is 15 residues long. V gave up 7 bases and J gave up 5 bases; unmatched junction bases: 10. Written as DNA, the CDR3 is TGTGCCAGCATTAGCCAGGGGGTAGAGAATGAAAAACTGTTTTTT. Protein: CASISQGVENEKLFF.

In its sample, this clone was seen once. V and J are TRBV11-2 and TRBJ2-7; TRBD1 aligns across 7 bases. The CDR3 loop spans 13 amino acids. V was pared by 7 bases and J by 2 bases, with 5 bases of the junction left unmatched. Germline V gives CDR1 SGHAT, CDR2 FQNNGV. The CDR3 bases are TGTGCCAGCAACAGGGGCCAAACCTACGAGCAGTACTTC. Encoded protein: CASNRGQTYEQYF.

In DNA form, the CDR3 reads TGTGCCAGCAGGGCTGGCGGACAGGGCGGCTATGGCTACACCTTC. Protein sequence: CASRAGGQGGYGYTF. The chain links TRBV2 to TRBJ1-2; 8 bases are a match to TRBD1. The V segment lost 6 bases and the J segment 4 bases; nucleotides outside the gene matches: 10. CDR1 is SNHLY, CDR2 FYNNEI, per germline. This CDR3 has 15 amino acids.

This CDR3 reads CASSLGGQGGRNEQFF. In DNA form, the CDR3 reads TGTGCCAGCAGCTTGGGGGGACAGGGCGGGAGGAATGAGCAGTTCTTC. The chain joins TRBV5-8 to TRBJ2-1, with D tentatively TRBD1 (9 bases). The CDR3 length is 16 residues. Germline V gene lookup returns CDR1 SGHTS and CDR2 YDEGEE. V was pared by 0 bases and J by 7 bases, with 17 bases between. The complete variable domain, with remaining parts taken from reference TRBV5-8 and TRBJ2-1, reads EAGVTQSPTHLIKTRGQQATLRCSPISGHTSVYWYQQALGLGLQFLLWYDEGEERNRGNFPPRFSGRQFPNYSSELNVNALELEDSALYLCASSLGGQGGRNEQFFGPGTRLTVL.